This T cell receptor (beta chain) was obtained from a study of blood T cell repertoires in COVID-19 (dated by TCRdb to 2018 to 2020). With respect to the entire study: The collaborator samples originated in the United States, Italy and Spain and spanned the acute and convalescent phases of COVID-19. The prospective study material was composed of cDNA or gDNA derived from T cells, B-cell-depleted T cells, or PBMCs. Subjects who had been exposed to COVID-19, were actively infected with it, or had recovered from it provided the deeply sampled blood TCRbeta repertoires that made up the dataset. A freely available public database, intended as a resource for researchers studying the immune response to SARS-CoV-2, is where the repertoires were released. The samples were drawn from the first 160 participants of the ongoing ImmuneRACE study and from under 1,500 subjects provided by 6 global collaborators. Sample metadata almost always included a de-identified subject ID, COVID-19 status, age in years and sex. HLA class I and class II types, where available, came from metadata supplied by the sample provider rather than from assay-based typing.

Findings and caveats that apply to the study as a whole: The amount of clinical and demographic metadata varied by source and participant and was provided uncurated.

The immunoSEQ Assay, a bias-controlled multiplex PCR, was used to amplify TCRbeta CDR3 regions from genomic DNA. The authors' pipeline ran thus. Nucleated cell counts per sample were estimated from amplification of reference gene primers within the assay. To quantify the absolute abundance of each unique TCRbeta CDR3 rearrangement, sequence reads were collapsed and filtered. Productive Simpson clonality was computed per sample as the square root of Simpson's diversity index over productive rearrangements. Entries here come from immuneACCESS through TCRdb and include only in-frame sequences with V and J called. Some clones fail to appear in such tables; in the studies checked, an unresolved V gene covers under half of the shortfall, and the cause of the remainder is unknown. That table furnishes V, J and clone size, whereas the DNA furnished D and trimming. The sample includes around 30,000 clones, with roughly 73% observed a single time. Together, the top ten hold about 15% of the sample.

As for this clone: No antigen is known for it. No base qualities exist here, and no much larger clone lies one base off it.

Whole blood was collected in K2EDTA tubes by collaborating institutions according to the institutions' own protocols. For TCRbeta analysis, collaborators shipped samples in one of three forms: frozen whole blood, isolated PBMCs, or DNA extracted from either of those sample types. As encoded in the germline V gene (reference sequence), CDR1 is SEHNR while CDR2 is FQNEAQ. Clipping removes 3 bases from V and 6 bases from J, with 8 as the unmatched junction base count. The CDR3 spans 14 residues, from the cysteine through the phenylalanine. This entry keeps only the CDR3 DNA: 42 bases, framed from base 1.

The sequenced sample consisted of peripheral blood. The receptor chain draws on TRBV7-9 and TRBJ2-7; TRBD2 aligns with 7 central bases. This sequence originates from an elderly man with active or convalescent COVID-19. The DNA sequence reads TGTGCCAGCAGCTTCGGCGGGAGTCTAGGCGAGCAGTACTTC. Translated, it reads CASSFGGSLGEQYF.